This TCR beta chain came from a study of blood T cell repertoires in COVID-19. As for the study in general: Sites across the United States, Italy and Spain contributed samples from acute and convalescent COVID-19. Sources were T cells, B-cell-depleted T cells, or PBMCs; the material itself was cDNA or gDNA.

The authors' processing: Amplified reference gene primers provided the basis for estimating nucleated cell counts. Produced via immunoSEQ multiplex PCR; TCRdb's table is partial and in-frame only. V, J and clone size are those of that table, while D and trimming were read from the DNA. This table has fewer than 70,000 clones, roughly nine tenths appearing once. The CDR3 has 18 amino acids. This clone was observed a few times. The receptor's source is a woman aged 70-85 years with active COVID-19. Sequencing was done on a sample of peripheral blood. The chain links TRBV21-1 to TRBJ2-1; no check of the table's D call, TRBD2, against the DNA was made. TRBV21-1 is annotated as a pseudogene. In DNA, the CDR3 is TGTGCCAGCAGCAAAGCCCGCCACCGGGAGGACTCCTACAATGAGCAGTTCTTC. Encoded protein: CASSKARHREDSYNEQFF.